This record covers a single TCR beta chain. The target antigen is unknown. Germline-derived CDR1 and CDR2 are DFQATT and SNEGSKA (reference sequence). The CDR3 runs to 14 residues. V dropped 6 bases and J dropped 1; count of bases not matched to a gene: 5. This record belongs to a study of vaccination and CD4 T cells after COVID-19. On the study more broadly: Overlapping spike peptides served as the stimulus for the cells. These peptides came from SARS-CoV-2 and from the common cold coronaviruses HCoV-NL63, HCoV-OC43 and HCoV-229E.

Cultured CD4+ T cells had their DNA profiled by the Oncomine TCR Beta short-read assay. Cultured CD4+ T cells yielded the extracted genomic DNA. TCRdb reanalysed the PCR reads using MiXCR and keeps one entry per CDR3 protein. This table holds about 17,000 distinct CDR3 sequences, about 61% found once. Whole-study results and caveats: Clonotypes reactive to SARS-CoV-2 had a median that went up from 21 to 38, but not significantly.

Stated treatment: approximately nine-day PBMC culture with coronavirus spike peptide pools or control peptides (ViraFEST assay). Both day 3 and day 7 involved replacing half of the medium with fresh IL-2 medium. The chain is built from TRBV20-1 and TRBJ2-2; 7 positions match TRBD2. The receptor's source is a human donor who had recovered from COVID-19. The sample comprised CD4+ T cells from blood, cultured in vitro. The CDR3 protein is CSAYSSGNTGELFF. In nucleotides, the CDR3 is TGCAGTGCGTACTCTAGCGGGAACACCGGGGAGCTGTTTTTT.